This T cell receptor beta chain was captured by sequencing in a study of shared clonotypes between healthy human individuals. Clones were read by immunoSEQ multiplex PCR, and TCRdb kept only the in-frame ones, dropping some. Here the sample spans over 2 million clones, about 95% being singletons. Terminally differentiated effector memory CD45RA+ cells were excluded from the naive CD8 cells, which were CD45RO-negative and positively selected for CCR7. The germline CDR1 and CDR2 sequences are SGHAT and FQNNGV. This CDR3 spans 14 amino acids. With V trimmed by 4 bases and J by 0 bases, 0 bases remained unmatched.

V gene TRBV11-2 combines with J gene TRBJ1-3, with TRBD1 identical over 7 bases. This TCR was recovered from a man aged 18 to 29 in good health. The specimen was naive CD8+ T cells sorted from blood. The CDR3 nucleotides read TGTGCCAGCAGCTGGGACAGCTCTGGAAACACCATATATTTT. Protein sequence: CASSWDSSGNTIYF.